The sequence of this T cell receptor beta chain was determined in a study of T cell responses to AZD1222 COVID-19 vaccine. Study results and limitations: Only after the peak T cell response were repertoires sampled. Reportedly, nearly half of unique spike TCRs recognized epitopes outside B.1.351/B.1.1.7 mutations. A mostly white British donor set with more females was recruited, and clonal diversity was possibly underestimated. Vaccine-associated CD4 TCRs ranged over spike, dominating at 160-218 and 743-854.

CDR1 LNHDA and CDR2 SQIVND come from the germline V gene (reference sequence). Trimming removed 4 bases from V and 1 base from J, with 10 bases in between. This CDR3 has 14 residues. This clone was found once. Its target is not known. Profiled with immunoSEQ multiplex PCR; TCRdb holds only in-frame clones, not every one. The sample shows over 60,000 clones, about nine tenths of them seen only once. The receptor's source is an adult in good health. The rearrangement links TRBV19 to TRBJ1-1, with D unresolved. The sequencing used peripheral blood, collected on day 0 of AZD1222 vaccination. Written as DNA, the CDR3 is TGTGCCAGTAGTACGGAGACGGGGAACACTGAAGCTTTCTTT. It translates to CASSTETGNTEAFF. The whole variable domain, filled in from reference TRBV19 and TRBJ1-1, reads DGGITQSPKYLFRKEGQNVTLSCEQNLNHDAMYWYRQDPGQGLRLIYYSQIVNDFQKGDIAEGYSVSREKKESFPLTVTSAQKNPTAFYLCASSTETGNTEAFFGQGTRLTVV.